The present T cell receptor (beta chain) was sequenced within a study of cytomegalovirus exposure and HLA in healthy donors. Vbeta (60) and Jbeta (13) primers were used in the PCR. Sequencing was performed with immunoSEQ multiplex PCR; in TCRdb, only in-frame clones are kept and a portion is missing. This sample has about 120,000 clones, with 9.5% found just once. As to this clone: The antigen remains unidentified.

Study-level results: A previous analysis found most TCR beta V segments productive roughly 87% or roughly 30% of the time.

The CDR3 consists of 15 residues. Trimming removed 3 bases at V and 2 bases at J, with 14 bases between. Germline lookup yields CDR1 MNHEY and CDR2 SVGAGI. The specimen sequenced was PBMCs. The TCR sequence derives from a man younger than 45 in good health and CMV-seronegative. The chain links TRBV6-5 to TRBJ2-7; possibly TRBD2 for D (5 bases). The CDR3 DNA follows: TGTGCCAGCAGTTATTCCCCGGACTCTACCTACGAGCAGTACTTC. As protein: CASSYSPDSTYEQYF.